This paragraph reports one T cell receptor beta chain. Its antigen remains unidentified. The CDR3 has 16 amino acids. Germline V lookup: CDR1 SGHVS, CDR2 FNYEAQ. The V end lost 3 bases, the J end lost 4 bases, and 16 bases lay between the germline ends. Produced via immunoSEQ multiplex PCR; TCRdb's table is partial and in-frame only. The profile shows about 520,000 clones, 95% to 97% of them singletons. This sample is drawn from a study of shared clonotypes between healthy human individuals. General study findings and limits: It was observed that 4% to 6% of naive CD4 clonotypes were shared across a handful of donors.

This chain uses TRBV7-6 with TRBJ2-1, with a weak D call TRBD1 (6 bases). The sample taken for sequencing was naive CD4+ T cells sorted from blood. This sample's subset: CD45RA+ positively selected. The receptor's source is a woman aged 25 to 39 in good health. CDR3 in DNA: TGTGCCAGCAGCTTCGGCGGGCGAGGGGGATACAATGAGCAGTTCTTC. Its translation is CASSFGGRGGYNEQFF.